These 29 T cell receptor beta chains were sequenced from one sample in a study of naive and memory T cell subsets. The beta constant-region primer was an equimolar mix of two oligonucleotides covering TRBC1 and TRBC2. TCRdb reprocessed the UMI-ligation and nested PCR reads via MiXCR and lists one record per CDR3 protein. The table includes 140,000 to 150,000 distinct CDR3 sequences, about a sixth detected once. Sample: naive CD4+ T cells from blood. The receptors were sampled from a human donor in good health.

This chain joins TRBV10-2 and TRBJ2-1, with 9 bases lining up with TRBD2. CDR1 and CDR2 from the germline V gene are WSHSY and SAAADI. After removal of 3 bases from V and 9 bases from J, the junction contained 15 bases not matched to a gene. The CDR3 extends over 17 amino acids. The CDR3 DNA sequence: TGCGCCAGCAGTGACCCCCCCACCGGGACTAGCCTTGGTGAGCAGTTCTTC. Protein sequence: CASSDPPTGTSLGEQFF.

This rearrangement joins TRBV18 to TRBJ2-7; 9 bases agree with TRBD1. There are 14 residues in the CDR3. Germline lookup yields CDR1 KGHSH and CDR2 LQKENI. Trimming removed 6 bases from V and 4 bases from J; junction bases left unmatched: 7. The CDR3 sequence: CASSRTGDHYEQYF. The DNA for the CDR3 is TGTGCCAGCTCGAGGACAGGGGACCATTACGAGCAGTACTTC.

At least ten counts were recorded for this clonotype. V gene TRBV29-1 combines with J gene TRBJ2-2, with TRBD2 as a possible D gene (6 bases). The V end lost 6 bases, the J end lost 6 bases, and 17 bases lay between the germline ends. CDR1 is SQVTM and CDR2 is ANQGSEA in the germline V gene. This CDR3 comprises 14 residues. The chain's CDR3 is CSVRLSSVAGELFF. The DNA of the CDR3 is TGCAGCGTCAGGCTATCTAGCGTCGCCGGGGAGCTGTTTTTT.

The chain couples TRBV7-9 to TRBJ2-3, with D maybe TRBD2 (5 bases). There are 14 residues in the CDR3. Germline V gives CDR1 SEHNR, CDR2 FQNEAQ (reference sequence). With 10 bases removed from V and 1 base from J, the gap between germline ends came to 15 bases. CDR3 DNA: TGTGCCACATCAAGCGGATTTGGCACAGATACGCAGTATTTT. Its protein product is CATSSGFGTDTQYF. Filled out from reference TRBV7-9 and TRBJ2-3, the complete variable domain reads DTGVSQNPRHKITKRGQNVTFRCDPISEHNRLYWYRQTLGQGPEFLTYFQNEAQLEKSRLLSDRFSAERPKGSFSTLEIQRTEQGDSAMYLCATSSGFGTDTQYFGPGTRLTVL.

A few counts support this clonotype. This chain links TRBV29-1 with TRBJ2-1, with 12 bases identical to TRBD2. Germline lookup yields CDR1 SQVTM and CDR2 ANQGSEA. The junction had 5 bases not matched to a gene; V was cut back by 6 bases and J by 2 bases. The CDR3 spans 15 residues. The CDR3 DNA reads TGCAGCGTGGCAAGACTAGCGGGAGCCTACAATGAGCAGTTCTTC. Its translation is CSVARLAGAYNEQFF.

This clonotype came up a few times. J is TRBJ2-6 and V is TRBV12-3 or TRBV12-4; D is perhaps TRBD2 (5 bases). The V end lost 7 bases, the J end lost 0 bases, and 10 bases lay between the germline ends. The length of the CDR3 is 15 residues. The CDR3 spells CASTSGGSGANVLTF. In nucleotides, the CDR3 is TGTGCCAGCACCTCCGGAGGCTCTGGGGCCAACGTCCTGACTTTC.

This clonotype occurred a few times. The chain links TRBV5-1 to TRBJ2-6; no clear D gene. From germline, CDR1 is SGHRS and CDR2 YFSETQ. With 7 bases removed from V and 0 bases from J, the gap between germline ends came to 8 bases. This CDR3 comprises 14 residues. The CDR3 nucleotides read TGCGCCAGCCGACGGACCTCTGGGGCCAACGTCCTGACTTTC. Protein sequence: CASRRTSGANVLTF.

In DNA form, the CDR3 reads TGCGCCAGCAGCTTGTCGGGACTAGCGGGAGACGAGCAGTTCTTC. This translates into CASSLSGLAGDEQFF. The chain recombines TRBV5-1 with TRBJ2-1, with 14 positions matching TRBD2. The V segment lost 1 base and the J segment 10 bases; nucleotides outside the gene matches: 4. CDR1 is SGHRS, CDR2 YFSETQ, per germline. CDR3 length: 15 residues.

V and J are TRBV29-1 and TRBJ2-1; TRBD2 might be the D (5 bases). Deletions cut 7 bases from V and 4 bases from J, with 11 bases between. Germline V gene data show CDR1 as SQVTM and CDR2 as ANQGSEA. The CDR3 totals 12 residues. CDR3 in amino acids: CSGGRGYNEQFF. CDR3 nucleotide sequence: TGCAGCGGGGGAAGAGGGTACAATGAGCAGTTCTTC.

The CDR3 sequence: CSVGDRGLSQPQHF. CDR3 coding DNA: TGCAGCGTTGGAGACAGGGGTTTATCCCAGCCCCAGCATTTT. The chain carries TRBV29-1 and TRBJ1-5, with 8 bases lining up with TRBD1. Germline CDR1 is SQVTM and CDR2 is ANQGSEA. V lost 4 bases to trimming and J lost 7 bases; unmatched junction nucleotides: 9. The CDR3 is 14 residues long.

This clonotype was counted at least ten times. The chain employs TRBV4-1 and TRBJ2-7; TRBD1 agrees at 7 bases. CDR3 length: 16 residues. Germline CDR1 reads MGHRA; CDR2 reads YSYEKL. The trim removed 0 bases at V and 3 bases at J, leaving 8 bases unmatched. The CDR3 region is CASSQDEQGYHYEQYF. The DNA of the CDR3 is TGCGCCAGCAGCCAAGATGAACAGGGGTATCACTACGAGCAGTACTTC.

This clonotype was detected a few times. This chain links TRBV19 with TRBJ2-1; 8 nucleotides line up with TRBD2. Germline V lookup: CDR1 LNHDA, CDR2 SQIVND (reference sequence). The V segment lost 3 bases and the J segment 2 bases; nucleotides outside the gene matches: 6. This CDR3 is built from 16 residues. CDR3 bases: TGTGCCAGTAGTATGTTTGGAGCGGGAGCCTACAATGAGCAGTTCTTC. Amino acid sequence: CASSMFGAGAYNEQFF.

The sample holds a few counts of this clonotype. The chain employs TRBV11-1 and TRBJ2-3; 13 nucleotides match TRBD2. Germline loops: CDR1 SGHAT, CDR2 FQDESV (reference sequence). J lost 3 bases, V lost 3 bases, and 6 bases had no gene match. The CDR3 loop spans 17 amino acids. The CDR3 is CASSLRLAGGLTDTQYF. The CDR3 DNA sequence: TGTGCCAGCAGCTTGCGACTAGCGGGAGGATTGACAGATACGCAGTATTTT.

The V gene is TRBV3-1, the J gene TRBJ2-1, with 8 bases aligning to TRBD2. The length of the CDR3 is 16 residues. In germline, CDR1 is LGHDT, CDR2 YNNKEL (reference sequence). V trimming: 1 base; J trimming: 3 bases; junction bases outside the gene matches: 5. In DNA, the CDR3 is TGTGCCAGCAGCCAAGTACCAGCGGGAGACTACAATGAGCAGTTCTTC. Amino acid sequence: CASSQVPAGDYNEQFF.

V is TRBV18 and J is TRBJ2-5, with D perhaps TRBD2 (5 bases). CDR1 and CDR2 from the germline V gene are KGHSH and LQKENI. The CDR3 extends over 13 amino acids. V was cut by 3 bases and J by 5 bases, with 10 bases left in between. CDR3 nucleotide sequence: TGTGCCAGCTCACCGCCGGAGCGGGAGACCCAGTACTTC. This sequence encodes CASSPPERETQYF.

The V gene is TRBV3-1, the J gene TRBJ1-1; D possibly corresponds to TRBD1 (5 bases). Trimming removed 2 bases from V and 4 bases from J, with 11 bases in between. This CDR3 comprises 14 residues. Germline CDR1 reads LGHDT; CDR2 reads YNNKEL (reference sequence). CDR3: CASSQIGGTTEAFF. The CDR3 DNA reads TGTGCCAGCAGCCAAATTGGGGGAACCACTGAAGCTTTCTTT.

V gene TRBV18 combines with J gene TRBJ1-2, with a tentative D call TRBD1 (5 bases). From germline, CDR1 is KGHSH and CDR2 LQKENI. The CDR3 contains 13 residues. V lost 5 bases and J lost 4, with 11 bases in between. CDR3 coding DNA: TGTGCCAGCTCAGAAGACAGAGTCTATGGCTACACCTTC. Amino acids: CASSEDRVYGYTF.

In its sample, this clonotype was seen a few times. The V gene is TRBV18, the J gene TRBJ2-7; possibly TRBD1 or TRBD2 for D (5 bases each). The germline V gene has CDR1 KGHSH and CDR2 LQKENI. Deletions cut 4 bases from V and 2 bases from J, with 12 bases between. This CDR3 has 14 amino acids. CDR3 loop: CASSLGRGTYEQYF. DNA for the CDR3: TGTGCCAGCTCACTGGGACGGGGAACCTACGAGCAGTACTTC.

In its sample, this clonotype was seen a few times. This chain uses TRBV5-1 with TRBJ2-7, with 10 bases identical to TRBD1. The trim removed 4 bases at V and 5 bases at J, leaving 9 bases unmatched. The V gene's germline CDR1 is SGHRS and CDR2 YFSETQ. The CDR3 totals 15 residues. CDR3 coding DNA: TGCGCCAGCAGCGCCTACGCGGGACAGGGGAACGAGCAGTACTTC. Residues: CASSAYAGQGNEQYF.

This clonotype occurred a few times. The J gene is TRBJ1-1, the V gene TRBV2; D uncertain. Deletions cut 4 bases from V and 1 base from J, with 7 bases between. Germline-derived CDR1 and CDR2 are SNHLY and FYNNEI. CDR3 length equals 13 residues. The CDR3 region is CASSGRGNTEAFF. CDR3 bases: TGTGCCAGCAGTGGGCGGGGGAACACTGAAGCTTTCTTT.

This clonotype was counted between two and nine times. This chain links TRBV5-1 with TRBJ2-2; D may be TRBD1 (5 bases). The length of the CDR3 is 16 residues. Germline V CDR1 and CDR2: SGHRS, YFSETQ. Trimming removed 0 bases from V and 4 bases from J, with 13 bases in between. The CDR3 nucleotides are TGCGCCAGCAGCTTGGGATGGCAGGGCCGCACCGGGGAGCTGTTTTTT. It specifies CASSLGWQGRTGELFF. The entire variable domain, with the rest obtained from reference TRBV5-1 and TRBJ2-2, is as follows: KAGVTQTPRYLIKTRGQQVTLSCSPISGHRSVSWYQQTPGQGLQFLFEYFSETQRNKGNFPGRFSGRQFSNSRSEMNVSTLELGDSALYLCASSLGWQGRTGELFFGEGSRLTVL.

The chain links TRBV12-3 or TRBV12-4 to TRBJ2-2, with 11 bases identical to TRBD2. The CDR3 is made up of 16 amino acids. Trimming removed 6 bases from V and 3 bases from J; junction bases left unmatched: 6. CDR3 in amino acids: CASRASGRKHTGELFF. The CDR3, as DNA: TGTGCCAGCAGAGCTAGCGGGAGGAAACACACCGGGGAGCTGTTTTTT.

This clonotype was counted between two and nine times. The genes are TRBV21-1 and TRBJ2-2. TRBV21-1 corresponds to a pseudogene. This CDR3 contains 15 residues. The CDR3 spells CASSKVGMNTGELFF. The CDR3 DNA sequence: TGTGCCAGCAGCAAAGTTGGCATGAACACCGGGGAGCTGTTTTTT.

The chain carries TRBV7-2 and TRBJ2-1, with 10 bases lining up with TRBD1. Germline-derived CDR1 and CDR2 are SGHTA and FQGNSA. The CDR3 loop spans 16 amino acids. Trimming cost V 5 bases and J 8 bases; bases outside gene matches: 12. The CDR3 nucleotides read TGTGCCAGCAGCCCGGAACAGACAGGGGGCCAAGATGAGCAGTTCTTC. Its protein product is CASSPEQTGGQDEQFF.

On this clonotype: Possible read error: a much larger clone is one base away. The rearrangement links TRBV7-9 to TRBJ2-1; 11 bases agree with TRBD2. Germline V CDR1 and CDR2: SEHNR, FQNEAQ (reference sequence). CDR3 length: 19 residues. Losses at the gene ends were 5 bases for V and 4 bases for J; bases not matched to a gene: 16. CDR3 nucleotides: TGTGCCAGCAGCCCGGTGGCCCGGACTAGCGGGTCCATTTACAATGAGCAGTTCTTC. Amino acid sequence: CASSPVARTSGSIYNEQFF.

The V call is TRBV29-1, the J call TRBJ1-2, with 7 bases aligning to TRBD1. The length of the CDR3 is 13 residues. Germline V gene sequence: CDR1 SQVTM, CDR2 ANQGSEA. Losses at the gene ends were 5 bases for V and 6 bases for J; bases not matched to a gene: 9. The CDR3 sequence: CSVIRTGRDGYTF. CDR3 nucleotides: TGCAGCGTTATCCGGACAGGCAGGGATGGCTACACCTTC.

This clonotype was observed a few times. This chain joins TRBV3-1 and TRBJ2-7; 11 bases fit TRBD2. The CDR3 length is 16 residues. Germline CDR1 and CDR2: LGHDT and YNNKEL (reference sequence). Unmatched junction bases numbered 6, after V lost 1 base and J lost 4 bases. The chain's CDR3 is CASSQGRTSGPYEQYF. CDR3 sequence (DNA): TGTGCCAGCAGCCAAGGGCGGACTAGCGGGCCGTACGAGCAGTACTTC.

This clonotype has a handful of counts. The chain carries TRBV6-1 and TRBJ1-1; TRBD1 matches at 7 bases. The CDR3 consists of 12 residues. Germline CDR1 is MNHNS and CDR2 is SASEGT. Trimming cost V 8 bases and J 4 bases; bases outside gene matches: 4. The CDR3 bases are TGTGCCAGCGAACAGGGGTTCACTGAAGCTTTCTTT. It yields the protein CASEQGFTEAFF.

This chain links TRBV20-1 with TRBJ2-3; 12 nucleotides align to TRBD1. The CDR3 totals 13 residues. J was trimmed by 4 bases and V by 6 bases; bases with no gene match: 2. The germline CDR1 and CDR2 sequences are DFQATT and SNEGSKA (reference sequence). The chain's CDR3 is CSAGTGGADTQYF. CDR3 nucleotide sequence: TGCAGTGCAGGGACAGGGGGCGCAGATACGCAGTATTTT.